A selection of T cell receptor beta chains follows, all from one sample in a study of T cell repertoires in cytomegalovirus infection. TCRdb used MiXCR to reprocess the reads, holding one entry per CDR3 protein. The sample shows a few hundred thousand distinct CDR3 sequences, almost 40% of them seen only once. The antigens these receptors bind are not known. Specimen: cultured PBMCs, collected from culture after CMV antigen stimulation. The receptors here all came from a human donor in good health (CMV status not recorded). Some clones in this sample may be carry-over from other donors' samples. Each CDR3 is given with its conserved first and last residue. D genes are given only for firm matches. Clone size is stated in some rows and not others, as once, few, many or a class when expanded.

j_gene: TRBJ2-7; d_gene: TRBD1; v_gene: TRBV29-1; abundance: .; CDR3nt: TGCAGCGTTGGGCAGGGGGCTGGCTACGAGCAGTACTTC; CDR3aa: CSVGQGAGYEQYF
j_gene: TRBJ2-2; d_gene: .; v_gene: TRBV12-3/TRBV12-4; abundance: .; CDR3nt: TGTGCCAGCAGTTTTCGGGGCGCGAACACCGGGGAGCTGTTTTTT; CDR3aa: CASSFRGANTGELFF
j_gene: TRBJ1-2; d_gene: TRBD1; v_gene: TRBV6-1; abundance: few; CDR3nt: TGTGCCAGCAGTCGACAGGGACAGGACTATGGCTACACCTTC; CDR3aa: CASSRQGQDYGYTF
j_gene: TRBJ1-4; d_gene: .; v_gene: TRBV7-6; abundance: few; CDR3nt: TGTGCCAGCAGCTTAGAGGGTCGTGGGAAACTGTTTTTT; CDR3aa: CASSLEGRGKLFF
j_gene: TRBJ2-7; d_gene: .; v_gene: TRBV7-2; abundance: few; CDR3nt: TGTGCCAGCAGCTTAGGTAATCGGGGCGAGCAGTACTTC; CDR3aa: CASSLGNRGEQYF
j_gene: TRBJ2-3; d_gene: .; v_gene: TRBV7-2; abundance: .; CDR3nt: TGTGCCAGCAGCCAGAAGACAGTTGCTAGCACAGATACGCAGTATTTT; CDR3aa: CASSQKTVASTDTQYF
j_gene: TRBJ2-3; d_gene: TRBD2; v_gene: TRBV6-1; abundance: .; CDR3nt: TGTGCCAGCAGTCGACTAGCGGGAGCCGCAGATACGCAGTATTTT; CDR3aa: CASSRLAGAADTQYF
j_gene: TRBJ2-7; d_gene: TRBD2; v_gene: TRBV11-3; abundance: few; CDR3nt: TGTGCCAGCAGCCGCGGAGGACGGGGGGGATACGAGCAGTACTTC; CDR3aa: CASSRGGRGGYEQYF
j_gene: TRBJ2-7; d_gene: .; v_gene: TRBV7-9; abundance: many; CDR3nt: TGTGCCAGCAGCTTTCCAGACTCCTACGAGCAGTACTTC; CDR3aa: CASSFPDSYEQYF
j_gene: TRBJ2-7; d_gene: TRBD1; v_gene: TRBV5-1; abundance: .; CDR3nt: TGCGCCAGCAGCATGGGACAGGGGACCTACGAGCAGTACTTC; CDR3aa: CASSMGQGTYEQYF
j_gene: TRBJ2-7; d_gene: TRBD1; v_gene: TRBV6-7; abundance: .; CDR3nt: TGTGCCAGCAGTTACAGGGGGCCACCCACCTACGAGCAGTACTTC; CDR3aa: CASSYRGPPTYEQYF
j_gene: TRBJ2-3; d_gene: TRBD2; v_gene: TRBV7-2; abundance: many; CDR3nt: TGTGCCAGCAGCTTAGTGGCTAGCGGGGGGAGCACAGATACGCAGTATTTT; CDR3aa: CASSLVASGGSTDTQYF
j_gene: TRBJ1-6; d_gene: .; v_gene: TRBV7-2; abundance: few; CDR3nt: TGTGCCAGCAGCCTCAGCACCGGGTCACCCCTCCACTTT; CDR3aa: CASSLSTGSPLHF
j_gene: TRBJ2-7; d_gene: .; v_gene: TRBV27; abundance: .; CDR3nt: TGTGCCAGCAGTTTCAGCAGGGGCGTTTGTGACGAGCAGTACTTC; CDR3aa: CASSFSRGVCDEQYF
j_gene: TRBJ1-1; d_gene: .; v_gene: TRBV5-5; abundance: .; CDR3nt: TGTGACCCACCGGGAGAAGCTTTCTTT; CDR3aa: CDPPGEAFF
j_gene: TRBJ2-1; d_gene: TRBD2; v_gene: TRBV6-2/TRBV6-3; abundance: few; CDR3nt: TGTGCCAGCAGTTACTCGTCCGTAGCGGGACGCACCTACAATGAGCAGTTCTTC; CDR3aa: CASSYSSVAGRTYNEQFF
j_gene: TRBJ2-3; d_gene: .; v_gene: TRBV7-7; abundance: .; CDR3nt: TGTGCCAGCAGCTTAGGGTTACTCAGAACAGATACGCAGTATTTT; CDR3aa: CASSLGLLRTDTQYF
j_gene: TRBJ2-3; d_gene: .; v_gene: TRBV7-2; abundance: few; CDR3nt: TGTGCCAGCAGTCCCACGTTCACAGATACGCAGTATTTT; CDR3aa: CASSPTFTDTQYF
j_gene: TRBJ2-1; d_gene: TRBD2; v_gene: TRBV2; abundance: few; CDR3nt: TGTGCCAGCCGAGCTAGCGGTAGCTCCTACAATGAGCAGTTCTTC; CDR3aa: CASRASGSSYNEQFF
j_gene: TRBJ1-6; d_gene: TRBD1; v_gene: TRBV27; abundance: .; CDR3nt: TGTGCCAGCAGTTCGCGAACAGGGGGACAGTGGGATTCACCCCTCCACTTT; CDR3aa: CASSSRTGGQWDSPLHF
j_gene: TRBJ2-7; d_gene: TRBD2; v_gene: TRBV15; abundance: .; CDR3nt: TGTGCCACCTCCCTGGGGAGGGGCACCTACGAGCAGTACTTC; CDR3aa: CATSLGRGTYEQYF
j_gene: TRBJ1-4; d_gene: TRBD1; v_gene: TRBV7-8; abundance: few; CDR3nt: TGTGCCAGCAGCTTACGGCGGACAGGGGTTCTGGATAATGAAAAACTGTTTTTT; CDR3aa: CASSLRRTGVLDNEKLFF
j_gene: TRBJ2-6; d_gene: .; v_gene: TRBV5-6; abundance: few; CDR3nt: TGTGCCAGCAGCTTGCCCGGGTTGGGTGGGGCCAACGTCCTGACTTTC; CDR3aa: CASSLPGLGGANVLTF
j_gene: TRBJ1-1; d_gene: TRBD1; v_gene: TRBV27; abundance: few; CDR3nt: TGTGCCAGCAGTAGGACAGGGGAGAACACTGAAGCTTTCTTT; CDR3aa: CASSRTGENTEAFF
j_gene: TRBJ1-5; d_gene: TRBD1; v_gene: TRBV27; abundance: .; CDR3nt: TGTGCCAGCAGTATTGAAACAGGGGCTCAGCCCCAGCATTTT; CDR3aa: CASSIETGAQPQHF
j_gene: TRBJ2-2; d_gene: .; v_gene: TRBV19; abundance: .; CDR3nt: TGTGCCAGTAGTTCAGGGGTATTCACCGGGGAGCTGTTTTTT; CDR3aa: CASSSGVFTGELFF
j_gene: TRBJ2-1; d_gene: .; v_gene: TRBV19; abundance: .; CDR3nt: TGTGCCAGTAGTATATCGCTTAGCGGCTCCTACAATGAGCAGTTCTTC; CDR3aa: CASSISLSGSYNEQFF
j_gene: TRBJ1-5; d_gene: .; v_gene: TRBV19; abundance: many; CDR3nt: TGTGCCAGTAGCCAGTATAGCAATCAGCCCCAGCATTTT; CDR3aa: CASSQYSNQPQHF
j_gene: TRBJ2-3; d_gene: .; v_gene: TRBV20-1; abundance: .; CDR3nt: TGCAGTGCTAGACCCTTCAGGGCCTCTAGCACAGATACGCAGTATTTT; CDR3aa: CSARPFRASSTDTQYF